This TCR beta chain was documented in a study of beta chain features in type 1 diabetes. Germline-derived CDR1 and CDR2 are SEHNR and FQNEAQ (reference sequence). CDR3 length: 13 amino acids. Trimming removed 5 bases from V and 8 bases from J, with 13 bases in between. Sequenced material consisted of expressed TCRB transcripts (all of the isolated RNA was reverse transcribed). This table comes from immunoSEQ multiplex PCR, and its TCRdb copy is limited to in-frame clones, with some not included. The sample includes a few hundred thousand clones, around 28% of them seen just once. This clone was detected only a few times. Its cognate antigen is unknown. General study results and limits: Patients with type 1 diabetes showed fewer VDJ junction insertions and more deletions.

The TCR originated in a man younger than 30 in good health. The sample was naive CD4+ T cells from blood. V usage is TRBV7-9 and J usage is TRBJ2-1; D is uncertain. The CDR3 DNA reads as TGTGCCAGCAGCCGTCGGGTCCTGGATGAGCAGTTCTTC. It translates to CASSRRVLDEQFF.